Included here is one TCR beta chain sequence, with context. The data were taken from a study of blood T cell repertoires in COVID-19. Turning to the study itself: PBMCs, B-cell-depleted T cells, or T cells provided the cDNA or gDNA that made up the material.

In germline, CDR1 is MNHEY, CDR2 SVGEGT. This CDR3 comprises 17 residues. V trimming: 2 bases; J trimming: 1 base; junction bases outside the gene matches: 6. Assay: immunoSEQ multiplex PCR; the TCRdb copy retains only in-frame clones and omits some. In the table there are approximately 450,000 clones, 70% to 90% of which are singletons. J is TRBJ2-2 and V is TRBV6-2 or TRBV6-3; 8 bases are shared with TRBD1. Material for sequencing was PBMCs or T cells enriched from blood (not recorded which). This receptor was taken from a woman between 18 and 29 years old with acute COVID-19. The CDR3 protein is CASSYHRDRLNTGELFF. CDR3 sequence (DNA): TGTGCCAGCAGTTACCATAGGGACAGGCTGAACACCGGGGAGCTGTTTTTT.